This T cell receptor (beta chain) was recorded in a study of vaccination effects on CD4 cells after COVID-19. This clone was observed a handful of times. Antigen specificity is unknown. Antigen-specific CD4+ T cell clonotypes were called by their expansion after viral peptide-pool culture in ViraFEST. Subsequent to ten to eleven days of culture, CD4+ T cells were isolated. Each participant was given two doses of one vaccine (BNT162b2 or mRNA-1273). Data came from immunoSEQ multiplex PCR; TCRdb stores just in-frame clones and leaves some out. Among 30,000 to 45,000 clones listed, 70% to 85% were seen once. This CDR3 has 14 amino acids. Germline CDR1 is LNHDA and CDR2 is SQIVND (reference sequence). The V and J ends lost 6 bases and 4 bases, in that order; junction bases with no gene match: 3.

The sequencing here drew on CD4+ T cells from PBMCs cultured with HCoV-NL63 spike peptides, taken after COVID-19 vaccination. The chain carries TRBV19 and TRBJ2-2; 9 nucleotides line up with TRBD1. The receptor's source is a human donor who received a COVID-19 vaccine. Some clones in this sample may be carry-over from other donors' samples. The CDR3 DNA sequence: TGTGCCAGTAGGGGGACAGGGATCACCGGGGAGCTGTTTTTT. This sequence encodes CASRGTGITGELFF.